Sequencing of this TCR beta chain was carried out in a study of cytomegalovirus exposure and HLA in healthy donors. This clone was seen a few times. Its antigen is not known. PCR was performed using 60 Vbeta and 13 Jbeta primers. Clones were sequenced by immunoSEQ multiplex PCR, and TCRdb holds only the in-frame ones, with some missing. The table has about 250,000 clones, 78% seen once; the top ten hold around 0.44%. Study-level findings and limits: Fewer N-insertions than the roughly 700-donor mean were reportedly shown by an Asian-associated ancestry cluster in a later analysis.

Trimming removed 0 bases at V and 2 bases at J, with 9 bases between. Germline loops: CDR1 SGHTS, CDR2 YDEGEE. The CDR3 extends over 14 amino acids. The rearrangement uses TRBV5-8 and TRBJ2-7; tentatively, D is TRBD2 (5 bases). Source material: PBMCs. The receptor's source is a boy between 5 and 17 years old in good health and CMV-seronegative. In DNA form, the CDR3 reads TGTGCCAGCAGCTTGGCCGGGGTTCCCTACGAGCAGTACTTC. Translation: CASSLAGVPYEQYF.